Reported below is one T cell receptor beta chain. There is no known antigen for this receptor. No per-base quality is available; no much larger clone lies one base away. TCR beta CDR3 regions were sequenced from DNA using the immunoSEQ Assay. Concerning the study's data processing: To compute T cell density, TCR beta template counts were normalized to usable DNA, which was estimated by amplifying housekeeping genes. The preseqR package was used to estimate richness by extrapolating to 400,000 templates for PBMC samples and to 120,000 templates for tissue samples. Clonality was defined by subtracting Pielou's evenness from one. Tissue-enriched TCRs were identified through differential abundance testing performed on productive amino-acid clonotypes, with a minimum total count of 5 and an alpha of 0.1. The Jaccard Index and the Morisita Overlap Index were used to quantify repertoire overlap between compartments. GLIPH clustered TCR beta CDR3s with public tetramer-defined viral CDR3s; viral motifs required at least three viral sequences plus V-gene enrichment. The immuneACCESS repertoire file appears here via TCRdb, limited to in-frame rearrangements. These files lack a portion of the clones; in checked studies, under half of the deficit traces to unresolved V genes, and the cause of the others is not known. Clonal size and the V and J genes are those of that table, whereas D and trimming came from the DNA. Within this sample are approximately 64,000 clones, with 90% of them counted one time only. The ten largest clones represent approximately 2% of the sample.

The sample belongs to a study of T cells in localized non-small cell lung cancer (dated by TCRdb to 2018 to 2021). Describing the broader study: The study examined T cell repertoires in a few hundred patients with early-stage NSCLC and compared tumors with uninvolved tumor-adjacent lungs. The cohort comprised 236 treatment-naïve NSCLC patients with resected, localized lung tumors. The mean age of the NSCLC patients was about 67 years, with about 130 men and approximately 100 women. The investigation overall reported the following: A median of around 57 of the top 100 tumor clones turned up in the paired uninvolved adjacent lung, and 25 to 35 of those clones also ranked among the top 100 of that same adjacent lung. Longer overall survival was associated with higher T cell density in blood, whereas shorter survival was associated with higher clonality in adjacent lung. Uninvolved tumor-adjacent lung showed the highest T cell clonality, higher than tumor, which suggests more focused antigenic responses in the uninvolved tumor-adjacent lung. Because the study design was exploratory, TCR variables were selected using unadjusted p-values without false-discovery rate correction. Because multi-region sequencing of the tumors was not done, intratumor heterogeneity could not be ruled out.

The cysteine opens and the phenylalanine closes a CDR3 of 12 amino acids. The entry retains the CDR3 DNA only, 36 bases that are in frame from base 1. For CDR1 and CDR2, the germline V gene (reference sequence) lists GTSNPN and SVGIG. A distance of 16 bases separates the germline ends of V and J, which lose 8 bases and 6 bases respectively. At diagnosis, peripheral blood, uninvolved tumor-adjacent lung and tumor were collected and stored as a combination of fresh-frozen and FFPE material. For TCR repertoire profiling, the blood samples were analyzed as peripheral blood mononuclear cells. This TCR derives from a woman aged 40-70 years with stage I lung adenocarcinoma. This specimen consisted of peripheral blood, obtained before any cancer treatment. The chain couples TRBV30 to TRBJ1-2; TRBD1 is perhaps the D gene, given 6 matching bases. The CDR3 region has the sequence CARNRASDGYTF. The nucleotides are TGTGCCCGAAACAGGGCGTCGGATGGCTACACCTTC. Where the CDR3 stops, the reference TRBV30 and TRBJ1-2 genes take over; the full variable domain is SQTIHQWPATLVQPVGSPLSLECTVEGTSNPNLYWYRQAAGRGLQLLFYSVGIGQISSEVPQNLSASRPQDRQFILSSKKLLLSDSGFYLCARNRASDGYTFGSGTRLTVV.